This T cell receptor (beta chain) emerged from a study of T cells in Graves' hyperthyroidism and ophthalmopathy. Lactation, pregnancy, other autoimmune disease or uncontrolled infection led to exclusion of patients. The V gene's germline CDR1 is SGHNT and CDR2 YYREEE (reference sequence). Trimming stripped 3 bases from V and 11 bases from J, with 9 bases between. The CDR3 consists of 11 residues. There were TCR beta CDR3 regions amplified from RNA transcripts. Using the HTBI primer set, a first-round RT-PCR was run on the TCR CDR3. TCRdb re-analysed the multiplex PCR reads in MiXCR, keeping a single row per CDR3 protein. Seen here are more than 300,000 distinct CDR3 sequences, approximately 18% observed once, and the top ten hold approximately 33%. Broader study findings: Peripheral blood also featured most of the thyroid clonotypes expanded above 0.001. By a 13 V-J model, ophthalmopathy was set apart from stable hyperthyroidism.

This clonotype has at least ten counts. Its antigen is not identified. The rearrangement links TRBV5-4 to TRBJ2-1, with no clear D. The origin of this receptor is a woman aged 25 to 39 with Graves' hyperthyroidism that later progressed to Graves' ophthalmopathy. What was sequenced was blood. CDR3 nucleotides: TGTGCCAGCAGCTCCCCTGTGCAGCAGTTCTTC. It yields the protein CASSSPVQQFF.